This T cell receptor beta chain stems from a study of cytomegalovirus exposure and HLA in healthy donors. Study-wide points: Investigators reported approximately 150 TCR beta chains as tied to cytomegalovirus.

V lost 1 base, J lost 4 bases, and 9 bases lay in between. This CDR3 is built from 14 residues. Germline CDR1 reads MNHNY; CDR2 reads SVGAGI (reference sequence). Amplification used 60 Vbeta primers and 13 Jbeta primers. In the study's own analysis: In a later analysis, 80 million or so unique TCR beta chains included roughly 11 million shared by two or more donors. Libraries were prepared by immunoSEQ multiplex PCR; TCRdb keeps only in-frame clonotypes and omits some of them. Clone size and V and J calls were adopted from that table, with D and trimming inferred from the DNA. The sample has over 150,000 clones, roughly 74% seen once; the top ten hold about 2.8%. This clone was observed a few times. Its antigen is undetermined.

Sequences were obtained from PBMCs. The chain uses TRBV6-6 and TRBJ2-3; possibly TRBD1 for D (6 bases). This receptor was identified in a man younger than 35 in good health and CMV-seronegative. The CDR3 region is CASSYWGTSDTQYF. CDR3 DNA: TGTGCCAGCAGTTACTGGGGGACATCAGATACGCAGTATTTT.